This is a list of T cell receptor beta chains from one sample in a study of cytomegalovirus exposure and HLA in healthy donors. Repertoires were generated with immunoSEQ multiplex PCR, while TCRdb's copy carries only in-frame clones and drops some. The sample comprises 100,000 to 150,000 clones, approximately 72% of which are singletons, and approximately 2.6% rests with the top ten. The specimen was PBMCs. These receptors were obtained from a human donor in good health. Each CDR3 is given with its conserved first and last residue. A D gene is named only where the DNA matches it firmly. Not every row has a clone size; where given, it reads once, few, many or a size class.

CDR3nt: TGTGCCAGCAGCCTGAGGGCTTTGGGCACTGAAGCTTTCTTT
CDR3aa: CASSLRALGTEAFF
v_gene: TRBV6-5
j_gene: TRBJ1-1
d_gene: .
abundance: .

CDR3nt: TGTGCCAGCACCTTGGGGGGGGCGAACACTGAAGCTTTCTTT
CDR3aa: CASTLGGANTEAFF
v_gene: TRBV11-2
j_gene: TRBJ1-1
d_gene: .
abundance: .

CDR3nt: TGTGCCAGCAGCTTATTTGGACTAGCGGGAGGGGGAGAGACCCAGTACTTC
CDR3aa: CASSLFGLAGGGETQYF
v_gene: TRBV7-6
j_gene: TRBJ2-5
d_gene: TRBD2
abundance: .

CDR3nt: TGTGCCAGTAGTTTCCCCGGGACACTCCAGCCCCAGCATTTT
CDR3aa: CASSFPGTLQPQHF
v_gene: TRBV19
j_gene: TRBJ1-5
d_gene: .
abundance: .

CDR3nt: TGTGCCAGCAGTGAGAAAGGGGGTACCACTGAAGCTTTCTTT
CDR3aa: CASSEKGGTTEAFF
v_gene: TRBV6-4
j_gene: TRBJ1-1
d_gene: .
abundance: .

CDR3nt: TGCAGCGTTGAACCTTCCTCCAGGAATGAGCAGTTCTTC
CDR3aa: CSVEPSSRNEQFF
v_gene: TRBV29-1
j_gene: TRBJ2-1
d_gene: .
abundance: .

CDR3nt: TGTGCCAGCAGCACGACTAGCGGGCAAACCTACAATGAGCAGTTCTTC
CDR3aa: CASSTTSGQTYNEQFF
v_gene: TRBV7-9
j_gene: TRBJ2-1
d_gene: TRBD2
abundance: .

CDR3nt: TGTGCCAGCAGCCCCGGCGCGGGGGGGTATACGCAGTATTTT
CDR3aa: CASSPGAGGYTQYF
v_gene: TRBV7-3
j_gene: TRBJ2-3
d_gene: TRBD2
abundance: .

CDR3nt: TGTGCCAGCCAGAGTGACAGGGGAAATCAGCCCCAGCATTTT
CDR3aa: CASQSDRGNQPQHF
v_gene: TRBV2
j_gene: TRBJ1-5
d_gene: TRBD1
abundance: .

CDR3nt: TGTGCCAGCAGGGACGCTGCAGGACATAACTATGGCTACACCTTC
CDR3aa: CASRDAAGHNYGYTF
v_gene: TRBV27
j_gene: TRBJ1-2
d_gene: .
abundance: .

CDR3nt: TGCGCCAGCAGCCAAGATCCACCGGGACAGGGATTCGCGGGGGGGCCCACAGATACGCAGTATTTT
CDR3aa: CASSQDPPGQGFAGGPTDTQYF
v_gene: TRBV4-1
j_gene: TRBJ2-3
d_gene: .
abundance: .

CDR3nt: TGTGCCAGCAGCTTAGTGTCACGGACAGGGAACCCCTACGAGCAGTACTTC
CDR3aa: CASSLVSRTGNPYEQYF
v_gene: TRBV7-8
j_gene: TRBJ2-7
d_gene: TRBD1
abundance: few

CDR3nt: TGTGCCAGCAGCTTAATTAGCGGGGGCTACAATGAGCAGTTCTTC
CDR3aa: CASSLISGGYNEQFF
v_gene: TRBV11-1
j_gene: TRBJ2-1
d_gene: TRBD2
abundance: .

CDR3nt: TGTGCCAGCTCCCGGGACAGGGGCTACAATGAGCAGTTCTTC
CDR3aa: CASSRDRGYNEQFF
v_gene: TRBV7-9
j_gene: TRBJ2-1
d_gene: TRBD1
abundance: .

CDR3nt: TGCAGCGTTGAAGGCGGAGACACAGATACGCAGTATTTT
CDR3aa: CSVEGGDTDTQYF
v_gene: TRBV29-1
j_gene: TRBJ2-3
d_gene: .
abundance: .

CDR3nt: TGTGCCAGCAGCCAGTACAGGGGACGCACAGATACGCAGTATTTT
CDR3aa: CASSQYRGRTDTQYF
v_gene: TRBV7-8
j_gene: TRBJ2-3
d_gene: TRBD1
abundance: .

CDR3nt: TGTTCCAGCAGAGGTACGGTCCAGGGGGCCCTTGGGGCTGAAGCTTTCTTT
CDR3aa: CSSRGTVQGALGAEAFF
v_gene: TRBV7-9
j_gene: TRBJ1-1
d_gene: TRBD1
abundance: few

CDR3nt: TGCAGCGTTGAGGGTCGACCGGGTTTAGTTCTGCGCTCCGACAATGAGCAGTTCTTC
CDR3aa: CSVEGRPGLVLRSDNEQFF
v_gene: TRBV29-1
j_gene: TRBJ2-1
d_gene: .
abundance: .

CDR3nt: TGTGCCAGCAGTTACTCAGGGAGTAACTATGGCTACACCTTC
CDR3aa: CASSYSGSNYGYTF
v_gene: TRBV6-6
j_gene: TRBJ1-2
d_gene: .
abundance: .

CDR3nt: TGTGCCAGTAGCCCTCGACTAGCGGGCGTTTACAATGAGCAGTTCTTC
CDR3aa: CASSPRLAGVYNEQFF
v_gene: TRBV19
j_gene: TRBJ2-1
d_gene: TRBD2
abundance: .

CDR3nt: TGCGCCAGCAGCCACCATGGACTAGCGGGGGGGCCGAGCGAGCAGTACTTC
CDR3aa: CASSHHGLAGGPSEQYF
v_gene: TRBV4-1
j_gene: TRBJ2-7
d_gene: TRBD2
abundance: .

CDR3nt: TGTGCCAGCAGTTTAAAGGCTAGCGGGGCCTACGAGCAGTACTTC
CDR3aa: CASSLKASGAYEQYF
v_gene: TRBV27
j_gene: TRBJ2-7
d_gene: TRBD2
abundance: .

CDR3nt: TGTGCCAGCAGTCTGACAGGGACGAACACTGAAGCTTTCTTT
CDR3aa: CASSLTGTNTEAFF
v_gene: TRBV28
j_gene: TRBJ1-1
d_gene: TRBD1
abundance: .

CDR3nt: TGTGCCAGCAGCCAAGGACAGAACAAGAACACTGAAGCTTTCTTT
CDR3aa: CASSQGQNKNTEAFF
v_gene: TRBV4-2
j_gene: TRBJ1-1
d_gene: .
abundance: few

CDR3nt: TGTGCCAGCAGCCAAGAAGGGGGCGGGGTGACACCCCTCCACTTT
CDR3aa: CASSQEGGGVTPLHF
v_gene: TRBV4-2
j_gene: TRBJ1-6
d_gene: TRBD1
abundance: .

CDR3nt: TGTGCCATCAGTGAAGACAGGGAAGTCGAAAAACTGTTTTTT
CDR3aa: CAISEDREVEKLFF
v_gene: TRBV10-3
j_gene: TRBJ1-4
d_gene: TRBD1
abundance: .

CDR3nt: TGTGCCAGCAGCAAATATCACGGGACAGGCCTTTCACCCCTCCACTTT
CDR3aa: CASSKYHGTGLSPLHF
v_gene: TRBV21-1
j_gene: TRBJ1-6
d_gene: .
abundance: .

CDR3nt: TGTGCCAGCAGCCCCCGGGGCGGGGCCAACACCGGGGAGCTGTTTTTT
CDR3aa: CASSPRGGANTGELFF
v_gene: TRBV5-4
j_gene: TRBJ2-2
d_gene: .
abundance: .

CDR3nt: TGTGCCAGCAGCCTACGGGTAGACAATGAGCAGTTCTTC
CDR3aa: CASSLRVDNEQFF
v_gene: TRBV9
j_gene: TRBJ2-1
d_gene: .
abundance: few

CDR3nt: TGTGCCAGCAGACGGGACAGCCACGAGCAGTACTTC
CDR3aa: CASRRDSHEQYF
v_gene: TRBV2
j_gene: TRBJ2-7
d_gene: TRBD1
abundance: .

CDR3nt: TGTGCCAGCAGTTTACGGTGGCAGGCGCCTGGAAACACCATATATTTT
CDR3aa: CASSLRWQAPGNTIYF
v_gene: TRBV27
j_gene: TRBJ1-3
d_gene: .
abundance: .

CDR3nt: TGTGCCAGCAGCTTAAGGGGACTAGCCTATGAGCAGTTCTTC
CDR3aa: CASSLRGLAYEQFF
v_gene: TRBV7-2
j_gene: TRBJ2-1
d_gene: TRBD2
abundance: once

CDR3nt: TGCGCCAGCACGAGGATCGCGACAGGGACCCAATGGGTGAATCAGCCCCAGCATTTT
CDR3aa: CASTRIATGTQWVNQPQHF
v_gene: TRBV10-1
j_gene: TRBJ1-5
d_gene: TRBD1
abundance: .

CDR3nt: TGTGCCAGCAGCTTCGTAGACACCGGGGAGCTGTTTTTT
CDR3aa: CASSFVDTGELFF
v_gene: TRBV11-3
j_gene: TRBJ2-2
d_gene: .
abundance: .

CDR3nt: TGTGCCAGCAGAGCGACAGCAGTCACCGGGGAGCTGTTTTTT
CDR3aa: CASRATAVTGELFF
v_gene: TRBV9
j_gene: TRBJ2-2
d_gene: .
abundance: .

CDR3nt: TGTGCCAGCAGTTTACAGGACATGATCATGAACACTGAAGCTTTCTTT
CDR3aa: CASSLQDMIMNTEAFF
v_gene: TRBV28
j_gene: TRBJ1-1
d_gene: .
abundance: .

CDR3nt: TGTGCCAGCAGCTCCGCGTGGGGAGGTAGCTCCTACAATGAGCAGTTCTTC
CDR3aa: CASSSAWGGSSYNEQFF
v_gene: TRBV7-9
j_gene: TRBJ2-1
d_gene: .
abundance: .

CDR3nt: TGTGCCAGCAGTCCCCAGGGAATGATTAACTATGGCTACACCTTC
CDR3aa: CASSPQGMINYGYTF
v_gene: TRBV6-5
j_gene: TRBJ1-2
d_gene: .
abundance: .

CDR3nt: TGCGCCAGCAGCCAAGAAGGGGGGGCTGCAGATACGCAGTATTTT
CDR3aa: CASSQEGGAADTQYF
v_gene: TRBV4-1
j_gene: TRBJ2-3
d_gene: .
abundance: .